What follows are 13 T cell receptor beta chains derived from one specimen sequenced in a study of CD8+ T cells in alopecia areata. The treatment was: oral pan-JAK inhibitor, 5-10 mg twice daily. Following extraction, RNA underwent reverse transcription to cDNA, which served as the sequencing template. Profiling relied on immunoSEQ multiplex PCR, and the TCRdb table lists in-frame clones only, not all of them. Of 160,000 or so clones in the sample, roughly 58% were seen once. The sequencing here drew on CD4+ T cells sorted from blood, taken at approximately week 61, from a patient treated with tofacitinib. Receptors originate from a human donor with alopecia areata.

This chain uses TRBV4-1 with TRBJ2-7; tentatively, D is TRBD1 (6 bases). There are 13 residues in the CDR3. V was trimmed by 4 bases and J by 4 bases, leaving 11 bases between them. Germline CDR1 is MGHRA and CDR2 is YSYEKL. DNA of the CDR3: TGCGCCAGCAGCCTTCCAGGGGTGTACGAGCAGTACTTC. It specifies CASSLPGVYEQYF.

The CDR3 sequence is CASSFLGVETQYF. The CDR3 nucleotides read TGTGCCAGCAGCTTCCTGGGGGTGGAGACCCAGTACTTC. This chain links TRBV11-3 with TRBJ2-5; the D call may be TRBD1 or TRBD2 (5 bases each). The CDR3 covers 13 residues. Germline values: CDR1 SGHNT, CDR2 YENEEA. V lost 3 bases, J lost 5 bases, and 10 bases lay in between. Variable domain in full (rest from reference TRBV11-3 and TRBJ2-5): EAGVVQSPRYKIIEKKQPVAFWCNPISGHNTLYWYLQNLGQGPELLIRYENEEAVDDSQLPKDRFSAERLKGVDSTLKIQPAELGDSAVYLCASSFLGVETQYFGPGTRLLVL.

The chain is built from TRBV18 and TRBJ1-1; D gene ambiguous. Deletions cut 3 bases from V and 1 base from J, with 12 bases between. Germline CDR1 reads KGHSH; CDR2 reads LQKENI. The CDR3 is 15 amino acids. The chain's CDR3 is CASSPSVIGNTEAFF. The CDR3 DNA sequence: TGTGCCAGCTCACCGAGTGTGATAGGGAACACTGAAGCTTTCTTT.

This clone was picked up one time. CDR3 loop: CASSEVLGMPQHF. The CDR3 bases are TGTGCCAGCAGTGAAGTTCTTGGGATGCCCCAGCATTTT. The rearrangement joins TRBV2 to TRBJ1-5; the D is unclear. V shed 1 base and J shed 9 bases, with 10 bases lying between them. The CDR3 is 13 amino acids. The germline V gene has CDR1 SNHLY and CDR2 FYNNEI.

This clone has only a few counts. The chain couples TRBV29-1 to TRBJ2-7; D might be TRBD1 (6 bases). The V gene's germline CDR1 is SQVTM and CDR2 ANQGSEA. CDR3 length equals 12 residues. V was pared by 7 bases and J by 0 bases, with 10 bases between. For the CDR3, the DNA is TGCAGCGCCAGGGACAACTCCTACGAGCAGTACTTC. Translation gives CSARDNSYEQYF.

This clone was detected once. Here the CDR3 DNA reads TGTGCCAGCTCATCCCTGACCTCGGGGGAGCAGTACTTC. Its protein product is CASSSLTSGEQYF. The chain carries TRBV18 and TRBJ2-7; maybe TRBD2 (5 bases). The CDR3 totals 13 residues. Germline values: CDR1 KGHSH, CDR2 LQKENI. V was shortened by 5 bases and J by 7 bases, with 15 bases between the two germline ends.

The gene calls are TRBV5-1 and TRBJ1-1; TRBD1 is a possible D gene (6 bases). The CDR3 has 16 residues. V lost 4 bases, J lost 1 base, and 17 bases lay in between. The germline V gene has CDR1 SGHRS and CDR2 YFSETQ. The CDR3 loop is CASSPQGLDKNTEAFF. The CDR3, as DNA: TGCGCCAGCAGCCCTCAGGGGTTGGATAAGAACACTGAAGCTTTCTTT.

The rearrangement joins TRBV15 to TRBJ1-6; D possibly corresponds to TRBD1 (6 bases). The CDR3 is 14 residues long. V lost 1 base and J lost 7, with 8 bases in between. Germline V CDR1 and CDR2: LNHNV, YYDKDF (reference sequence). CDR3 in DNA: TGTGCCACCAGCAGAGCACAGGGAAATTCACCCCTCCACTTT. Amino acids: CATSRAQGNSPLHF.

This rearrangement joins TRBV29-1 to TRBJ2-3, with 10 bases matching TRBD2. Trimming took 7 bases from V and 2 from J; bases not matched to a gene: 12. The CDR3 length is 16 residues. CDR1 is SQVTM and CDR2 is ANQGSEA in the germline V gene. The CDR3 DNA reads TGCAGCGCTGGCGGGTTAGCGGGGGGTTACACAGATACGCAGTATTTT. Its translation: CSAGGLAGGYTDTQYF.

The rearrangement uses TRBV5-1 and TRBJ2-3; 9 nucleotides align to TRBD1. CDR1 is SGHRS and CDR2 is YFSETQ in the germline V gene. The CDR3 has 14 amino acids. V gave up 9 bases and J gave up 1 base; unmatched junction bases: 6. Written as DNA, the CDR3 is TGCGCCACCCAGGGACAGGGAGGCACAGATACGCAGTATTTT. Translating gives CATQGQGGTDTQYF.

This clone was detected once. The chain recombines TRBV20-1 with TRBJ1-5, with 8 bases aligning to TRBD1. V was clipped by 5 bases and J by 7 bases; unmatched bases: 1. CDR3 length: 11 residues. Germline V gene sequence: CDR1 DFQATT, CDR2 SNEGSKA (reference sequence). The CDR3 loop reads CSAYRGQPQHF. The CDR3 DNA follows: TGCAGTGCTTACAGGGGGCAGCCCCAGCATTTT.

The gene calls are TRBV11-2 and TRBJ1-1; D is unresolved. Germline CDR1 and CDR2: SGHAT and FQNNGV. This CDR3 has 15 residues. Trimming removed 1 base from V and 4 bases from J, with 13 bases in between. CDR3 in amino acids: CASSLARPAATEAFF. The CDR3 coding sequence is TGTGCCAGCAGCTTAGCCCGCCCGGCAGCCACTGAAGCTTTCTTT.

Only a few counts were recorded for this clone. V and J are TRBV7-9 and TRBJ2-1; no definite D call. Trimming removed 1 base at V and 6 bases at J, with 1 base between. The CDR3 runs 11 residues. Looked up from germline, CDR1 is SEHNR and CDR2 is FQNEAQ (reference sequence). CDR3 sequence: CASSLVNEQFF. The CDR3 nucleotides read TGTGCCAGCAGCTTAGTCAATGAGCAGTTCTTC.